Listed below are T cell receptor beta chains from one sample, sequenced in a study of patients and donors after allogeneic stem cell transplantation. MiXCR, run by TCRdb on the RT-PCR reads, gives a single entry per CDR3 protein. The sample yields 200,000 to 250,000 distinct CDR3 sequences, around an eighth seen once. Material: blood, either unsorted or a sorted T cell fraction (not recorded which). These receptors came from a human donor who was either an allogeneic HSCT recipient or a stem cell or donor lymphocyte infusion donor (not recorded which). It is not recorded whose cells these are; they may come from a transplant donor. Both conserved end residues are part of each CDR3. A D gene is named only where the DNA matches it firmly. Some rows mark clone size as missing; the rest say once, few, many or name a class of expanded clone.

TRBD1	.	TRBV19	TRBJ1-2	TGTGCCAGTAGTTCGAGTGCCCCGACAGGGAACTATGGCTACACCTTC	CASSSSAPTGNYGYTF
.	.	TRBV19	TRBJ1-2	TGTGCCAGTAGTAGAGGACAGACCTACTATGGCTACACCTTC	CASSRGQTYYGYTF
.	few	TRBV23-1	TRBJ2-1	TGCGCCAGCAAGGCGGGTCCCCGTTACAATGAGCAGTTCTTC	CASKAGPRYNEQFF
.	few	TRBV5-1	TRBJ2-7	TGCGCCAGCAGCTTGGGAGCGGGTGAGGGGAAGGGAGAGCAGTACTTC	CASSLGAGEGKGEQYF
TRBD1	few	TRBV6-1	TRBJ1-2	TGTGCCAGCAGTGAATCGAGACAGGGGGGGTATGGCTACACCTTC	CASSESRQGGYGYTF
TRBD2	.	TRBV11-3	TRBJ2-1	TGTGCCAGCAGCTTACAGGGACTAGCGGGTAACAATGAGCAGTTCTTC	CASSLQGLAGNNEQFF
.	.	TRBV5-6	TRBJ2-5	TGTGCCAGCAGCTTGTCTGTGACGAATATCCAGTACTTC	CASSLSVTNIQYF
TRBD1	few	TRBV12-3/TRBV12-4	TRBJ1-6	TGTGCCAGCAGTGCCTTGACAGGGGGGCGGTCACCCCTCCACTTT	CASSALTGGRSPLHF
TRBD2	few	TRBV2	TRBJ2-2	TGTGCCAGCACCGCGGGAGGGCCTAACACCGGGGAGCTGTTTTTT	CASTAGGPNTGELFF
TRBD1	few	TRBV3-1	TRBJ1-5	TGTGCCAGCAGCCATAGGGGACAGAGCAATCAGCCCCAGCATTTT	CASSHRGQSNQPQHF
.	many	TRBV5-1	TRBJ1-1	TGCGCCAGCAGCCGATCAGCCCAGGGAGGGACTGAAGCTTTCTTT	CASSRSAQGGTEAFF
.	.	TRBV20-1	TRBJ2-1	TGCGGTGCTAGAATACCTTGGAGCTCCTACAATGAGCAGTTCTTC	CGARIPWSSYNEQFF
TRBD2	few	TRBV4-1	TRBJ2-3	TGCGCCAGCAGCCAAGATCTAGCGGGGGTCCGTTCAGATACGCAGTATTTT	CASSQDLAGVRSDTQYF
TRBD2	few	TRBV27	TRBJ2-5	TGTGCCAGCAGGGCTAGCGGGGGGGGACGGGAGACCCAGTACTTC	CASRASGGGRETQYF
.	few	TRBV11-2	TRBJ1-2	TGTGCCAGCAGCTTACGGGTTAACTATGGCTACACCTTC	CASSLRVNYGYTF
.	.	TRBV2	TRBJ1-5	TGTGCCAGCAGTGGGACAGAGTATAGCAATCAGCCCCAGCATTTT	CASSGTEYSNQPQHF
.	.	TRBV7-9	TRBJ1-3	TGTGCCAGCAGCTTATACGGCTCTGGAAACACCATATATTTT	CASSLYGSGNTIYF
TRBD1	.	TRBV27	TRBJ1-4	TGTGCCAGCAGTCCGGGACAGGGGGCGCGGGTTGAAAAACTGTTTTTT	CASSPGQGARVEKLFF
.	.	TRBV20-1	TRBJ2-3	TGCAGTGCATCCCCTTTTAGCACAGATACGCAGTATTTT	CSASPFSTDTQYF
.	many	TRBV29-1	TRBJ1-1	TGCAGCGTGGAGGGGCGGGCGGTTGAAGCTTTCTTT	CSVEGRAVEAFF
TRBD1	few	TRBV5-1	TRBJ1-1	TGCGCCAGCAGCTTGTTTTGGGACAGGGAATCCTTGAACACTGAAGCTTTCTTT	CASSLFWDRESLNTEAFF
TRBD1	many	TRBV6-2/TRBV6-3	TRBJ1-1	TGTGCCAGCCTTCACCGGACAGGGGACCGGAACACTGAAGCTTTCTTT	CASLHRTGDRNTEAFF
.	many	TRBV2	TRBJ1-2	TGTGCCACCCAGAGAGGGTCGCAAAACTATGGCTACACCTTC	CATQRGSQNYGYTF
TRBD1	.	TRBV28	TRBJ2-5	TGTGCCAGCAGTTCATCGACAGGGGCAGAGACCCAGTACTTC	CASSSSTGAETQYF
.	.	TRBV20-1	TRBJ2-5	TGCAGTGTAGGTTGGGGCAGGGAGTATCAAGAGACCCAGTACTTC	CSVGWGREYQETQYF
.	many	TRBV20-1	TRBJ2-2	TGCAGTGCTAGAGGCTCGTGGAGGACACCTGACACCGGGGAGCTGTTTTTT	CSARGSWRTPDTGELFF
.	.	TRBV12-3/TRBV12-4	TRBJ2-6	TGTGCCAGCAGTTTGTTGGTAGGGGCTGGGGCCAACGTCCTGACTTTC	CASSLLVGAGANVLTF
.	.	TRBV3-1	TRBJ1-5	TGTGCCAGCAGCCAAGACGGGTGGTATCAGCCCCAGCATTTT	CASSQDGWYQPQHF
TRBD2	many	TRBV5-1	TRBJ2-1	TGCGCCAGCAGCTCGGGACTAGCGGGGAACTATGGTGAGCAGTTCTTC	CASSSGLAGNYGEQFF
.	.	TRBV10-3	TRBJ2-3	TGTGCCATCAGTGGACGGGGACTTCCCCGCACAGATACGCAGTATTTT	CAISGRGLPRTDTQYF
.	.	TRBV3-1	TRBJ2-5	TGTGCCAGCAGCCAAGGCCTAAGACAAGAGACCCAGTACTTC	CASSQGLRQETQYF
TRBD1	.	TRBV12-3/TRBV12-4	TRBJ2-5	TGTGCCAGCAGTTTATTTCAGGGGGCTAGTAGAGAGACCCAGTACTTC	CASSLFQGASRETQYF
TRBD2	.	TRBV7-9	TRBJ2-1	TGTGCCAGCAGCCGCGGGGCGGGAGGGGCCTACAATGAGCAGTTCTTC	CASSRGAGGAYNEQFF
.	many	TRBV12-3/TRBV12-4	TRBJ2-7	TGTGCCAGCAGTTTACAGGGGTGGATCCACGAGCAGTACTTC	CASSLQGWIHEQYF
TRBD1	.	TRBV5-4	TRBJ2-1	TGTGCCAGCAGCGTTAAACTAGGGGGCCTGAGTAATGAGCAGTTCTTC	CASSVKLGGLSNEQFF
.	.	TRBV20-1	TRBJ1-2	TGCGCTCAGGCGACCTCCTATGGCTACACCTTC	CAQATSYGYTF
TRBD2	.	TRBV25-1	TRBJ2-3	TGTGCCAGCAGTGGCGGACTAGCGGGGGTCACAGATACGCAGTATTTT	CASSGGLAGVTDTQYF
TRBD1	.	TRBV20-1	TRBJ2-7	TGCAGTGCCCCGGACAGGGCGACCTACGAGCAGTACTTC	CSAPDRATYEQYF
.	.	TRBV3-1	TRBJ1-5	TGTGCCAGCAGCCAAGGCCACAGGGTAAGTCAGCCCCAGCATTTT	CASSQGHRVSQPQHF
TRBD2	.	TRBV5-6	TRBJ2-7	TGTGCCAGCAGACTAGAAGGCGGGGGGCTTTCCTACGAGCAGTACTTC	CASRLEGGGLSYEQYF
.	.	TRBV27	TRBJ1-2	TGTGCCAGCAGTTTATCCAGGGCGGGCTATGGCTACACCTTC	CASSLSRAGYGYTF
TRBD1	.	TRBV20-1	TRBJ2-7	TGCAGTGCTCCCGGGACAGGAGTTTACGAGCAGTACTTC	CSAPGTGVYEQYF
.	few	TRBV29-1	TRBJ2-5	TGCAGCGTGGCTGGGACGGTAGGGGAGACCCAGTACTTC	CSVAGTVGETQYF
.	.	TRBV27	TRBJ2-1	TGTGCCAGCTCCCGTCGAGCGGGTATGGGGTACAATGAGCAGTTCTTC	CASSRRAGMGYNEQFF
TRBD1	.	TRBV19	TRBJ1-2	TGTGCCAGTAGTGCCGGACAGGAGAACTATGGCTACACCTTC	CASSAGQENYGYTF
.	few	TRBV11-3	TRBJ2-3	TGTGCCAGCGAGGGGAACACAGATACGCAGTATTTT	CASEGNTDTQYF
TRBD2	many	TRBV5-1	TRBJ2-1	TGCGCCAGCAGCCTACGACTAGCGGGGGGAAATGAGCAGTTCTTC	CASSLRLAGGNEQFF
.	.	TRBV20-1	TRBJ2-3	TGCAGTGCTAGAGATTTGCTGGGGACAGATACGCAGTATTTT	CSARDLLGTDTQYF
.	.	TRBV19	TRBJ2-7	TGTGCCAGTAGTATAGCCCAGGGGACCTACGAGCAGTACTTC	CASSIAQGTYEQYF
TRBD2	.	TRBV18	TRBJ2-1	TGTGCCAGCTCACCGGGACTAGCGGGAGGCTACCCCTACAATGAGCAGTTCTTC	CASSPGLAGGYPYNEQFF
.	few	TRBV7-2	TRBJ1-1	TGTGCCAGCAGCTTAGCGGGGGGGCCCACTGAAGCTTTCTTT	CASSLAGGPTEAFF
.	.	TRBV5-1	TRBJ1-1	TGCGCCAGCAGCTTGGTTTTGGGGTCTGGCACTGAAGCTTTCTTT	CASSLVLGSGTEAFF
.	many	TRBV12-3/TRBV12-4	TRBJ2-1	TGTGCCAGCAGTTTAAAGGGGGGGAATGAGCAGTTCTTC	CASSLKGGNEQFF
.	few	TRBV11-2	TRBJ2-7	TGTGCCAGCAGCTCCGCGCGGAGCTACGAGCAGTACTTC	CASSSARSYEQYF
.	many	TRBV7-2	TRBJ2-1	TGTGCCAGCAGCCCGTCGGCTGGTGAGCAGTTCTTC	CASSPSAGEQFF
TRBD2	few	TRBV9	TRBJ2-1	TGTGCCAGCAGCGTAGGAGGGACTAGCGGGGCTTACAATGAGCAGTTCTTC	CASSVGGTSGAYNEQFF
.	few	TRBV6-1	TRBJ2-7	TGTGCCAGCACCCCCCGGTTTGGTTACGAGCAGTACTTC	CASTPRFGYEQYF
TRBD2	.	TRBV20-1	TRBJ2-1	TGCAGTGCTCAGTCGCGAGGGACCCGGGACTATACCAACAATGAGCAGTTCTTC	CSAQSRGTRDYTNNEQFF